A single sample gave rise to the 25 T cell receptor beta chains below, sequenced in a study of blood T cell repertoires in COVID-19. Profiling relied on immunoSEQ multiplex PCR, and the TCRdb table lists in-frame clones only, not all of them. The profile shows approximately 150,000 clones, about three quarters of them singletons. Sequenced input: peripheral blood. The receptors shown here come from a woman aged 60-75 years with acute or convalescent COVID-19.

This clone was seen only a few times. This chain connects TRBV9 to TRBJ1-6; no definite D call. Germline V lookup: CDR1 SGDLS, CDR2 YYNGEE. The ends were cut back, 0 bases at V and 7 bases at J, with 11 bases in the middle. CDR3 size: 15 residues. This CDR3 is CASSVDGSGNSPLHF. CDR3 DNA: TGTGCCAGCAGCGTAGACGGCAGCGGCAATTCACCCCTCCACTTT.

The CDR3 region has the DNA TGTGCCAGCAGCTTAGGAGACACGTATGAGCAGTTCTTC. Amino acid sequence: CASSLGDTYEQFF. The J gene is TRBJ2-1, the V gene TRBV11-2; no clear D gene. V was clipped by 1 base and J by 8 bases, with 9 bases between them. Germline CDR1 SGHAT, CDR2 FQNNGV. CDR3 length equals 13 residues.

This rearrangement joins TRBV27 to TRBJ1-1; D remains ambiguous. The ends were cut back, 7 bases at V and 1 base at J, with 19 bases in the middle. The CDR3 is made up of 16 amino acids. Germline loops: CDR1 MNHEY, CDR2 SMNVEV (reference sequence). CDR3 sequence: CASTTTKAVGNTEAFF. The CDR3, as DNA: TGTGCCAGCACCACAACTAAGGCCGTCGGGAACACTGAAGCTTTCTTT.

The table lists this clone with a few counts. The rearrangement links TRBV2 to TRBJ2-7, with D possibly matching TRBD2 (6 bases). In germline, CDR1 is SNHLY, CDR2 FYNNEI. This CDR3 spans 15 amino acids. V was trimmed by 7 bases and J by 4 bases, leaving 20 bases between them. Here the CDR3 reads CASTERALDTYEQYF. In DNA form, the CDR3 reads TGTGCCAGCACCGAGCGGGCACTAGATACATACGAGCAGTACTTC.

V usage is TRBV6-5 and J usage is TRBJ2-5; TRBD2 aligns across 7 bases. The CDR3 consists of 12 residues. Germline V gives CDR1 MNHEY, CDR2 SVGAGI. J gave up 8 bases and V 6 bases, and 6 bases lay outside the gene matches. Written as DNA, the CDR3 is TGTGCCAGCAGCCAAGGGGACTACACCCAGTACTTC. This sequence encodes CASSQGDYTQYF.

The chain is built from TRBV19 and TRBJ1-1, with D unclear. The germline V and J ends were trimmed by 3 bases and 4 bases, with 12 bases remaining between them. The CDR3 loop spans 14 amino acids. Germline V gene sequence: CDR1 LNHDA, CDR2 SQIVND (reference sequence). The CDR3 DNA reads as TGTGCCAGTAGTATGAAGAGGATGAGCACTGAAGCTTTCTTT. Translation: CASSMKRMSTEAFF.

The CDR3 spells CASSLQANTEAFF. The CDR3 coding sequence is TGTGCCAGCAGCTTACAGGCGAACACTGAAGCTTTCTTT. V is TRBV11-3 and J is TRBJ1-1; D is unresolved. The V end was cut by 2 bases, the J end by 1 base, with 5 bases between. This CDR3 has 13 residues. CDR1 is SGHNT and CDR2 is YENEEA in the germline V gene.

The chain recombines TRBV29-1 with TRBJ1-2; 8 bases are a match to TRBD1. The CDR3 length is 14 residues. The germline V gene has CDR1 SQVTM and CDR2 ANQGSEA. With 6 bases clipped from V and 1 base from J, the junction kept 7 bases outside the gene matches. CDR3 amino acids: CSVGDRPVNYGYTF. CDR3 in DNA: TGCAGCGTAGGGGACAGGCCGGTTAACTATGGCTACACCTTC.

V and J are TRBV19 and TRBJ1-5; TRBD1 agrees at 10 bases. J lost 0 bases, V lost 10 bases, and 6 bases had no gene match. Germline assignment: CDR1 LNHDA and CDR2 SQIVND (reference sequence). The CDR3 runs 15 residues. The CDR3 region is CATSRQGASNQPQHF. As DNA, the CDR3 is TGTGCCACTTCAAGACAGGGGGCTAGCAATCAGCCCCAGCATTTT.

The chain carries TRBV9 and TRBJ2-1; TRBD2 matches 12 bases. The length of the CDR3 is 17 residues. Germline lookup yields CDR1 SGDLS and CDR2 YYNGEE. With V trimmed by 4 bases and J by 6 bases, 11 bases remained unmatched. In DNA form, the CDR3 reads TGTGCCAGCAGCCCAAAACCGCTAGCGGGAGGGGGCAATGAGCAGTTCTTC. Translated, it gives CASSPKPLAGGGNEQFF.

This clone has more than one count but fewer than ten. This sequence joins TRBV14 and TRBJ2-3; tentative D call: TRBD2 (6 bases). The CDR3 contains 16 residues. In germline, CDR1 is SGHDN, CDR2 FVKESK. Trimming shortened V by 0 bases and J by 2 bases, and 12 bases separated the two germline ends. The chain's CDR3 is CASSQDISGHTDTQYF. Here the CDR3 DNA reads TGTGCCAGCAGCCAAGATATAAGCGGGCACACAGATACGCAGTATTTT.

The gene calls are TRBV3-1 (or the pseudogene TRBV3-2) and TRBJ2-1; D possibly corresponds to TRBD2 (6 bases). The CDR3 sequence is 15 residues long. The V end lost 3 bases, the J end lost 5 bases, and 14 bases lay between the germline ends. Germline CDR1 and CDR2: LGHDT and YNNKEL (reference sequence). CDR3 in amino acids: CASSQAGLLNNEQFF. The CDR3 DNA follows: TGTGCCAGCAGCCAGGCGGGACTCTTAAACAATGAGCAGTTCTTC.

V is TRBV10-1 and J is TRBJ2-1, with a tentative D call TRBD2 (5 bases). The germline CDR1 and CDR2 sequences are WNHNN and SYGVQD (reference sequence). V lost 4 bases and J lost 6, with 13 bases in between. The CDR3 runs to 14 residues. CDR3 sequence: CASSASSPVNEQFF. CDR3 bases: TGCGCCAGCAGTGCATCTAGCCCAGTCAATGAGCAGTTCTTC.

The gene calls are TRBV6-1 and TRBJ2-5; perhaps TRBD1 as D (5 bases). Germline V gene lookup returns CDR1 MNHNS and CDR2 SASEGT. Trimming stripped 3 bases from V and 5 bases from J, with 10 bases between. The CDR3 sequence is 13 residues long. As DNA, the CDR3 is TGTGCCAGCAGTGACGCAGGGCGTGAGACCCAGTACTTC. Protein sequence: CASSDAGRETQYF.

The V call is TRBV24-1, the J call TRBJ2-3; TRBD1 is a possible D gene (5 bases). V dropped 5 bases and J dropped 2 bases, with 10 bases sitting between them. Germline V gives CDR1 KGHDR, CDR2 SFDVKD. The CDR3 consists of 14 residues. The CDR3 sequence: CATSVDSNTDTQYF. The CDR3 DNA is TGTGCCACCAGTGTTGACAGTAACACAGATACGCAGTATTTT.

The chain employs TRBV6-5 and TRBJ1-6; D unclear. The length of the CDR3 is 14 residues. Trimming left V 7 bases short and J 7 bases short, with 14 bases between. Germline lookup yields CDR1 MNHEY and CDR2 SVGAGI. The CDR3, as DNA: TGTGCCAGCAAGGGTGAGGGTGTAAATTCACCCCTCCACTTT. This translates into CASKGEGVNSPLHF.

The rearrangement uses TRBV20-1 and TRBJ2-7; TRBD2 aligns across 10 bases. Germline CDR1 and CDR2: DFQATT and SNEGSKA (reference sequence). The CDR3 runs 16 residues. V lost 3 bases, J lost 2 bases, and 10 bases stayed unmatched. The DNA of the CDR3 is TGCAGTGCTAGTGTTTTGCTAGCGGGAGATCCCTACGAGCAGTACTTC. Protein product: CSASVLLAGDPYEQYF.

This clone has more than one count but fewer than ten. The J gene is TRBJ2-1, the V gene TRBV9, with D perhaps matching TRBD2 (7 bases). Germline CDR1 is SGDLS and CDR2 is YYNGEE. The CDR3 length is 16 residues. Trimming left V 4 bases short and J 9 bases short, with 23 bases between. This CDR3 is CASSTLAGEGRGEQFF. CDR3 DNA: TGTGCCAGCAGCACCTTAGCAGGGGAGGGCCGAGGTGAGCAGTTCTTC.

V usage is TRBV12-3 or TRBV12-4 and J usage is TRBJ1-2; 7 nucleotides align to TRBD1. This CDR3 region has 13 residues. Losses at the gene ends were 5 bases for V and 9 bases for J; bases not matched to a gene: 9. The CDR3 bases are TGTGCCAGCAGTAAAGACAGGGTGTATAGCTACACCTTC. Its translation: CASSKDRVYSYTF.

The V and J genes are TRBV5-1 and TRBJ2-1, with 8 nucleotides matching TRBD1. Per germline, CDR1 SGHRS and CDR2 YFSETQ. The ends lost 1 base at V and 8 bases at J; junction bases unmatched: 14. CDR3 length: 17 amino acids. CDR3: CASSLSPGTGRGDEQFF. CDR3 DNA: TGCGCCAGCAGCTTGTCCCCGGGGACAGGTCGAGGGGATGAGCAGTTCTTC.

The V gene is TRBV28, the J gene TRBJ2-3; TRBD2 aligns across 7 bases. CDR3 length: 14 amino acids. CDR1 and CDR2 from the germline V gene are MDHEN and SYDVKM. Germline trimming cut 7 bases from V and 6 bases from J; bases unmatched to any gene: 10. This CDR3 reads CASTRAGTSDTQYF. DNA for the CDR3: TGTGCCAGCACGCGAGCGGGGACCTCTGATACGCAGTATTTT.

This sequence joins TRBV5-1 and TRBJ1-2; maybe TRBD1 (5 bases). CDR1 is SGHRS and CDR2 is YFSETQ in the germline V gene. The V end lost 2 bases, the J end lost 7 bases, and 12 bases lay between the germline ends. This CDR3 spans 13 amino acids. CDR3 sequence reads: CASSFKSGFGYTF. CDR3 DNA: TGCGCCAGCAGCTTTAAGTCAGGGTTTGGCTACACCTTC. Combining the CDR3 with reference TRBV5-1 and TRBJ1-2 gives the whole variable domain KAGVTQTPRYLIKTRGQQVTLSCSPISGHRSVSWYQQTPGQGLQFLFEYFSETQRNKGNFPGRFSGRQFSNSRSEMNVSTLELGDSALYLCASSFKSGFGYTFGSGTRLTVV.

The chain carries TRBV11-2 and TRBJ2-1; 11 positions match TRBD1. The germline CDR1 and CDR2 sequences are SGHAT and FQNNGV. The CDR3 is made up of 18 amino acids. V lost 2 bases and J lost 7; bases outside the gene matches: 13. CDR3 DNA sequence: TGTGCCAGCAGCTTACGGAGGCCAGGGACAGGGGGGAATAATGAGCAGTTCTTC. Translating gives CASSLRRPGTGGNNEQFF.

CDR3 sequence reads: CASSFRGSYEQYF. Written as DNA, the CDR3 is TGTGCCAGCAGCTTTCGGGGATCCTACGAGCAGTACTTC. The chain joins TRBV11-2 to TRBJ2-7, with a tentative D call TRBD2 (5 bases). Germline V gene data show CDR1 as SGHAT and CDR2 as FQNNGV. The CDR3 extends over 13 amino acids. Trimming cost V 3 bases and J 1 base, with 7 bases left between them. The full variable domain, rest sourced from reference TRBV11-2 and TRBJ2-7, is EAGVAQSPRYKIIEKRQSVAFWCNPISGHATLYWYQQILGQGPKLLIQFQNNGVVDDSQLPKDRFSAERLKGVDSTLKIQPAKLEDSAVYLCASSFRGSYEQYFGPGTRLTVT.

This chain connects TRBV9 to TRBJ2-1; D is unresolved. CDR1 is SGDLS and CDR2 is YYNGEE in the germline V gene. The V end lost 0 bases, the J end lost 8 bases, and 3 bases lay between the germline ends. CDR3 length: 11 residues. CDR3: CASSVADEQFF. The CDR3 coding sequence is TGTGCCAGCAGCGTAGCCGATGAGCAGTTCTTC.